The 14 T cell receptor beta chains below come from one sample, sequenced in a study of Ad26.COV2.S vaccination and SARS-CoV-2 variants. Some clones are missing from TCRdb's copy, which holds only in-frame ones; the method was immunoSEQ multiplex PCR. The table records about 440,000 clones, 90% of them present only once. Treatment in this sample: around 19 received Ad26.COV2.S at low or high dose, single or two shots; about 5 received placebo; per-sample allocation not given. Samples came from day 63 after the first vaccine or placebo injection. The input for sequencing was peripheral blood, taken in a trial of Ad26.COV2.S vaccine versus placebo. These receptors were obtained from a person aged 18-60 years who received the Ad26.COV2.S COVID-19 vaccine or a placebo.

The chain's CDR3 is CASSPQGRYGYTF. DNA of the CDR3: TGTGCCAGCAGCCCCCAGGGAAGATATGGCTACACCTTC. The chain joins TRBV7-8 to TRBJ1-2, with D possibly being TRBD1 (5 bases). The length of the CDR3 is 13 residues. V lost 5 bases, J lost 5 bases, and 12 bases lay in between. From germline, CDR1 is SGHVS and CDR2 FQNEAQ.

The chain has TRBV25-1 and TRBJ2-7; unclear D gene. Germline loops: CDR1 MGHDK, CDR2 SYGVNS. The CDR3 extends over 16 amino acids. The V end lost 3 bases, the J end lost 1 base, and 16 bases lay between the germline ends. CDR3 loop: CASSEGTVDRSYEQYF. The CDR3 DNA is TGTGCCAGCAGTGAGGGTACGGTGGATCGTTCCTACGAGCAGTACTTC.

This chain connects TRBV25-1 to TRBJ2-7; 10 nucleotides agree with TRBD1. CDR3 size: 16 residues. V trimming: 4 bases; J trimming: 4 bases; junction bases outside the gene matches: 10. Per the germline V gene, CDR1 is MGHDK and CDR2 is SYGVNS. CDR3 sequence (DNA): TGTGCCAGCAGTGTTACGCCGGGACAGGGGCCTTACGAGCAGTACTTC. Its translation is CASSVTPGQGPYEQYF.

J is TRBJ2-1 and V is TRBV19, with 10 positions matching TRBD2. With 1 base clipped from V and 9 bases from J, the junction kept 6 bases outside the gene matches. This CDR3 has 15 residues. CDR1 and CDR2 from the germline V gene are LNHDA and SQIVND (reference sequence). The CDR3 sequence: CASSIASGRPGEQFF. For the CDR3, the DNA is TGTGCCAGTAGTATAGCTAGCGGGAGACCTGGTGAGCAGTTCTTC.

This chain's CDR3 is CASKATGELFF. The CDR3, as DNA: TGTGCCAGCAAAGCCACCGGGGAGCTGTTTTTT. The chain joins TRBV3-1 (or the pseudogene TRBV3-2) to TRBJ2-2; D remains ambiguous. The CDR3 is 11 residues long. V was pared by 7 bases and J by 4 bases, with 4 bases between. Germline V gene lookup returns CDR1 LGHDT and CDR2 YNNKEL (reference sequence).

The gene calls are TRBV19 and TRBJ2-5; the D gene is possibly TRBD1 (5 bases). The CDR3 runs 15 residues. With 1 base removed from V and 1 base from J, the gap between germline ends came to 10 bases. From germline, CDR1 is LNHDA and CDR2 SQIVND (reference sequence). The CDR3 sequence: CASSIGSRVQETQYF. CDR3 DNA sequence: TGTGCCAGTAGTATAGGGTCCAGGGTCCAAGAGACCCAGTACTTC.

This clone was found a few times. The CDR3 region is CASGANTNSYEQYF. The DNA of the CDR3 is TGTGCCAGTGGGGCGAATACCAACTCCTACGAGCAGTACTTC. The chain couples TRBV9 to TRBJ2-7; tentatively, D is TRBD1 (5 bases). V lost 8 bases, J lost 0 bases, and 15 bases lay in between. The germline V gene encodes CDR1 SGDLS and CDR2 YYNGEE. The CDR3 runs to 14 residues.

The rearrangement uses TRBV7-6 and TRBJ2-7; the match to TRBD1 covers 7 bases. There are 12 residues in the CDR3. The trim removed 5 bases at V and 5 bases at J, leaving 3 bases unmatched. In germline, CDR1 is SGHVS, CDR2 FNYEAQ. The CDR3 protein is CASSPTGDEQYF. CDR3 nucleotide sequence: TGTGCCAGCAGCCCCACAGGGGACGAGCAGTACTTC.

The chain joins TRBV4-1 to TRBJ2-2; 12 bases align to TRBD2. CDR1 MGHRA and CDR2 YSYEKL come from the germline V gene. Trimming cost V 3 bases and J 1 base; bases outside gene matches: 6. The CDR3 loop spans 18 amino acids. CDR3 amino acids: CASSHPGTSGQNTGELFF. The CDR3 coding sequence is TGCGCCAGCAGCCATCCCGGGACTAGCGGGCAGAACACCGGGGAGCTGTTTTTT.

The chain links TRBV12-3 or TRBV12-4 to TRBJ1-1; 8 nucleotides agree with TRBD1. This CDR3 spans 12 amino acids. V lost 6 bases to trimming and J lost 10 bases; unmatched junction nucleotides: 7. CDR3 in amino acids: CASSFDRGTAFF. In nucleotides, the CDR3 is TGTGCCAGCAGCTTTGACAGGGGTACAGCTTTCTTT.

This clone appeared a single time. The CDR3 here is CAWSGQGRKGGNEQYF. CDR3 nucleotide sequence: TGTGCCTGGAGTGGACAGGGGCGAAAGGGAGGCAACGAGCAGTACTTC. The chain links TRBV30 to TRBJ2-7, with TRBD1 matching over 8 bases. Germline CDR1 GTSNPN, CDR2 SVGIG (reference sequence). The CDR3 spans 16 residues. J gave up 5 bases and V 1 base, and 13 bases lay outside the gene matches.

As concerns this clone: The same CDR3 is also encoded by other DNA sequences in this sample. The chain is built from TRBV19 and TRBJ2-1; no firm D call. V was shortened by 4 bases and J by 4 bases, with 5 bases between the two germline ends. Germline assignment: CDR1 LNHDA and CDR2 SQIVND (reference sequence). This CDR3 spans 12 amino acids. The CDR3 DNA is TGTGCCAGTAGTACCCGGTACAATGAGCAGTTCTTC. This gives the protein CASSTRYNEQFF.

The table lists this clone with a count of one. CDR3 nucleotide sequence: TGTGCCAGTAGTGTGCAGTCCACAAGGGACTACGAGCAGTACTTC. Translating it yields CASSVQSTRDYEQYF. V is TRBV19 and J is TRBJ2-7; D is unresolved. The CDR3 covers 15 residues. CDR1 is LNHDA, CDR2 SQIVND, per germline (reference sequence). V was clipped by 5 bases and J by 3 bases, with 17 bases between them.

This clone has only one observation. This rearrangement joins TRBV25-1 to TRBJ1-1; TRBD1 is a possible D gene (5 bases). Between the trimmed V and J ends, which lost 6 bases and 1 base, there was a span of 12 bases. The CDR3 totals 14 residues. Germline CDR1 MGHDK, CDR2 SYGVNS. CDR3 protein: CASSQPGKNTEAFF. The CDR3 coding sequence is TGTGCCAGCAGCCAGCCAGGGAAGAACACTGAAGCTTTCTTT.